This T cell receptor (beta chain) originates from a study of control samples from healthy donors and cancer patients. The method was immunoSEQ multiplex PCR; TCRdb's version includes in-frame clones alone and lacks a portion of them. In the table there are some 20,000 clones, about 86% of which are singletons. Germline V gene data show CDR1 as LGHNA and CDR2 as YSLEER. This CDR3 spans 14 amino acids. Trimming removed 0 bases from V and 8 bases from J; junction bases left unmatched: 4. This chain uses TRBV4-3 with TRBJ2-7; TRBD2 aligns across 10 bases. The material sequenced was PBMCs. The origin of this receptor is a woman aged 65 to 85 with colorectal cancer. The CDR3: CASSQDTSGTKQYF. The CDR3 DNA follows: TGCGCCAGCAGCCAAGATACTAGCGGGACGAAGCAGTACTTC.